The 24 T cell receptor beta chains below were found in one sample sequenced in a study of blood T cell repertoires in COVID-19. Profiled with immunoSEQ multiplex PCR; TCRdb holds only in-frame clones, not every one. The sample carries fewer than 200,000 clones, roughly 85% recorded once. Sequenced sample: peripheral blood. The source is a man between 45 and 60 years old with active or convalescent COVID-19.

The V gene is TRBV29-1, the J gene TRBJ1-1, with D perhaps TRBD1 (5 bases). From germline, CDR1 is SQVTM and CDR2 ANQGSEA. This CDR3 comprises 13 residues. The V and J ends lost 2 bases and 2 bases respectively, with 9 bases between them. The CDR3 bases are TGCAGCGTTGAATGGCAGGGCAACACTGAAGCTTTCTTT. Its protein product is CSVEWQGNTEAFF.

The J gene is TRBJ1-2, the V gene TRBV2; TRBD1 matches 8 bases. CDR1 is SNHLY, CDR2 FYNNEI, per germline. V lost 6 bases to trimming and J lost 4 bases; unmatched junction nucleotides: 10. CDR3 length: 15 residues. CDR3 sequence: CASRFSGTGVYGYTF. In DNA, the CDR3 is TGTGCCAGCAGATTTTCCGGGACAGGAGTCTATGGCTACACCTTC.

The rearrangement links TRBV6-4 to TRBJ1-6, with D possibly being TRBD1 (6 bases). Trimming cost V 5 bases and J 9 bases, with 11 bases left between them. The CDR3 consists of 13 residues. Germline V gene lookup returns CDR1 MRHNA and CDR2 SNTAGT. The DNA of the CDR3 is TGTGCCAGCAGTTTGGAGACAGGTTCACCCCTCCACTTT. It codes for CASSLETGSPLHF.

The genes are TRBV6-5 and TRBJ1-6; 8 nucleotides agree with TRBD1. The junction had 4 bases not matched to a gene; V was cut back by 6 bases and J by 12 bases. The CDR3 extends over 12 amino acids. CDR1 is MNHEY, CDR2 SVGAGI, per germline. The DNA for the CDR3 is TGTGCCAGCAGCGGACAGGGTTTACCCCTCCACTTT. This encodes CASSGQGLPLHF.

The count of this clone is one. This sequence joins TRBV5-5 and TRBJ1-1; D not certain. Trimming took off 6 bases at V and 5 bases at J, with 11 bases between the two ends. CDR3 length equals 12 residues. Germline V gene lookup returns CDR1 SGHKS and CDR2 YYEKEE (reference sequence). The CDR3 sequence: CASTHGVTEAFF. CDR3 coding DNA: TGTGCCAGCACCCACGGTGTAACTGAAGCTTTCTTT.

The chain joins TRBV24-1 to TRBJ2-5; D might be TRBD2 (6 bases). The CDR3 has 15 amino acids. The germline V and J ends were trimmed by 4 bases and 5 bases, with 16 bases remaining between them. Germline CDR1 reads KGHDR; CDR2 reads SFDVKD. CDR3 sequence (DNA): TGTGCCACCAGTGACCCGGCCGCTGGGGGGGAGACCCAGTACTTC. Protein product: CATSDPAAGGETQYF.

This clone was observed a handful of times. The chain is built from TRBV7-9 and TRBJ1-3; D is possibly TRBD1 (5 bases). The CDR3 has 16 residues. Per germline, CDR1 SEHNR and CDR2 FQNEAQ (reference sequence). V dropped 5 bases and J dropped 1 base, with 15 bases sitting between them. The CDR3 region has the DNA TGTGCCAGCAGCCAGCGTGGCAGGGATTCTGGAAACACCATATATTTT. This gives the protein CASSQRGRDSGNTIYF.

CDR3 in DNA: TGTGCCATCAGTGAACCGGGACTAGACTCTTCCGAGCAGTACTTC. Translating it yields CAISEPGLDSSEQYF. The J gene is TRBJ2-7, the V gene TRBV10-3, with 8 bases that match TRBD2. Germline V CDR1 and CDR2: ENHRY, SYGVKD. V gave up 3 bases and J gave up 6 bases; unmatched junction bases: 10. The CDR3 length is 15 residues.

This clone was counted ten times or more. The chain links TRBV18 to TRBJ1-1, with a tentative D call TRBD1 (5 bases). Germline CDR1 and CDR2: KGHSH and LQKENI. CDR3 length: 14 residues. V dropped 1 base and J dropped 5 bases, with 11 bases sitting between them. The CDR3 DNA reads TGTGCCAGCTCACCACAGGGTCAGGGAACTGAAGCTTTCTTT. It is translated as CASSPQGQGTEAFF.

The table lists this clone with a few counts. V and J are TRBV11-2 and TRBJ1-5; no reliable D call. This CDR3 is built from 16 residues. Germline V gene sequence: CDR1 SGHAT, CDR2 FQNNGV. V gave up 1 base and J gave up 3 bases, with 13 bases separating them. The CDR3 nucleotides read TGTGCCAGCAGCTTAGGTCTGGGAGTTTTCAATCAGCCCCAGCATTTT. Translated, it gives CASSLGLGVFNQPQHF.

This chain connects TRBV19 to TRBJ2-1; possibly TRBD2 for D (5 bases). V was clipped by 1 base and J by 6 bases, with 16 bases between them. Germline assignment: CDR1 LNHDA and CDR2 SQIVND (reference sequence). This CDR3 is built from 16 residues. Written as DNA, the CDR3 is TGTGCCAGTAGTATAGGGGTCCTAGCCTGGGGCAATGAGCAGTTCTTC. Protein: CASSIGVLAWGNEQFF.

The chain uses TRBV10-2 and TRBJ1-2, with TRBD1 matching 7 bases. V shed 5 bases and J 3 bases; nucleotides not matched to a gene: 15. Germline V CDR1 and CDR2: WSHSY, SAAADI. The CDR3 extends over 17 amino acids. CDR3 residues: CASSSWDLTGVDYGYTF. As DNA, the CDR3 is TGCGCCAGCAGTTCCTGGGACCTTACAGGGGTCGACTATGGCTACACCTTC.

CDR3 in amino acids: CASSLVGAYNEQFF. As DNA, the CDR3 is TGTGCCAGCAGCTTAGTTGGGGCTTACAATGAGCAGTTCTTC. The chain links TRBV7-6 to TRBJ2-1; D might be TRBD1 (5 bases). Germline loops: CDR1 SGHVS, CDR2 FNYEAQ. Trimming removed 1 base at V and 4 bases at J, with 8 bases between. This CDR3 spans 14 amino acids.

This clone appeared a single time. This chain links TRBV4-3 with TRBJ2-1; possibly TRBD1 for D (7 bases). In germline, CDR1 is LGHNA, CDR2 YSLEER. There are 16 residues in the CDR3. Trimming pared 1 base from V and 10 bases from J, leaving 20 bases between. CDR3: CASSQAPGGSTSEQFF. CDR3 nucleotide sequence: TGCGCCAGCAGCCAAGCCCCAGGGGGGTCTACAAGCGAGCAGTTCTTC.

The chain combines TRBV6-5 with TRBJ2-1, with D unresolved. Trimming removed 5 bases at V and 3 bases at J, with 8 bases between. Germline V gene sequence: CDR1 MNHEY, CDR2 SVGAGI. The length of the CDR3 is 13 residues. CDR3 sequence reads: CASSTDNYNEQFF. The CDR3 region has the DNA TGTGCCAGCAGTACCGACAACTACAATGAGCAGTTCTTC.

The gene calls are TRBV18 and TRBJ2-7, with D unclear. This CDR3 region has 16 residues. V was cut by 1 base and J by 0 bases, with 13 bases left in between. CDR1 KGHSH and CDR2 LQKENI come from the germline V gene. The CDR3 DNA is TGTGCCAGCTCACCACGGGCAGGCATTAGCTCCTACGAGCAGTACTTC. It specifies CASSPRAGISSYEQYF.

The chain links TRBV10-3 to TRBJ2-3; 9 bases fit TRBD1. The V segment lost 4 bases and the J segment 0 bases; nucleotides outside the gene matches: 5. This CDR3 region has 16 residues. Per germline, CDR1 ENHRY and CDR2 SYGVKD. CDR3 nucleotides: TGTGCCATCAGTGGCCCCGGACAGGGGAGCACAGATACGCAGTATTTT. It is translated as CAISGPGQGSTDTQYF.

The CDR3: CASSTRTGLGYTF. CDR3 in DNA: TGTGCCAGCAGTACACGGACAGGGTTGGGCTACACCTTC. The chain has TRBV28 and TRBJ1-2; TRBD1 matches at 8 bases. Germline V gene sequence: CDR1 MDHEN, CDR2 SYDVKM. With V trimmed by 5 bases and J by 8 bases, 7 bases remained unmatched. This CDR3 is 13 amino acids long.

This clone was recorded a few times. The V gene is TRBV18, the J gene TRBJ2-7, with D perhaps matching TRBD1 (6 bases). The CDR3 sequence is 13 residues long. V was pared by 3 bases and J by 7 bases, with 13 bases between. The germline V gene has CDR1 KGHSH and CDR2 LQKENI. In DNA form, the CDR3 reads TGTGCCAGCTCACCCAGCCGGGACACAGAGCAGTACTTC. This codes for CASSPSRDTEQYF.

The chain combines TRBV28 with TRBJ2-2; 7 bases agree with TRBD1. The CDR3 contains 14 residues. The J segment lost 4 bases and the V segment lost 9 bases, leaving 8 bases of the junction unmatched. Germline loops: CDR1 MDHEN, CDR2 SYDVKM. CDR3 in DNA: TGTGCCAGTACCGACAGGGTTAGCACCGGGGAGCTGTTTTTT. Translating it yields CASTDRVSTGELFF.

The chain has TRBV6-1 and TRBJ2-7; D is unresolved. CDR3 length equals 12 residues. Trimming pared 2 bases from V and 7 bases from J, leaving 9 bases between. CDR1 MNHNS and CDR2 SASEGT come from the germline V gene. The CDR3 sequence: CASSEIWSEQYF. The DNA of the CDR3 is TGTGCCAGCAGTGAAATTTGGAGTGAGCAGTACTTC.

The gene calls are TRBV18 and TRBJ1-5; 7 bases agree with TRBD1. Unmatched junction bases numbered 5, after V lost 3 bases and J lost 0 bases. This CDR3 comprises 16 residues. Germline lookup yields CDR1 KGHSH and CDR2 LQKENI. The CDR3 coding sequence is TGTGCCAGCTCACCCGGACAGGTCTTTAGCAATCAGCCCCAGCATTTT. Its translation is CASSPGQVFSNQPQHF.

V and J are TRBV10-3 and TRBJ2-1; 11 positions match TRBD2. The CDR3 runs to 17 residues. V shed 0 bases and J 8 bases; nucleotides not matched to a gene: 9. Germline V CDR1 and CDR2: ENHRY, SYGVKD. CDR3 amino acids: CAISESLAGAQGDEQFF. The CDR3 DNA sequence: TGTGCCATCAGTGAGTCACTAGCGGGGGCCCAGGGCGATGAGCAGTTCTTC.

This clone was found a few times. V gene TRBV29-1 combines with J gene TRBJ2-7; 8 positions match TRBD2. The CDR3 runs 14 residues. CDR1 SQVTM and CDR2 ANQGSEA come from the germline V gene. The J segment lost 0 bases and the V segment lost 5 bases, leaving 6 bases of the junction unmatched. The DNA of the CDR3 is TGCAGCGTTTATACTAGCGGTCGCTCCTACGAGCAGTACTTC. It specifies CSVYTSGRSYEQYF.